This TCR beta chain was recorded in a study of identical twins. Each CDR3 protein gets one entry after TCRdb re-called the 5' RACE reads with MiXCR. In the table there are hundreds of thousands of distinct CDR3 sequences, 8.5% to 9.5% of which are singletons. The CDR3 extends over 12 amino acids. V lost 4 bases and J lost 8, with 8 bases in between. In germline, CDR1 is SNHLY, CDR2 FYNNEI. The sample was also reused in another study, on yellow fever vaccine responses in identical twins.

The source material was PBMCs. This clonotype originated in a woman younger than 30 in good health. This chain uses TRBV2 with TRBJ2-2; D is unresolved. The CDR3 protein is CASSVVLGELFF. CDR3 DNA sequence: TGTGCCAGCAGTGTGGTGCTTGGGGAGCTGTTTTTT.